What follows are 14 T cell receptor beta chains derived from one specimen sequenced in a study of shared clonotypes between healthy human individuals. The repertoire was sequenced with immunoSEQ multiplex PCR; TCRdb's copy has only in-frame clones and lacks some. The sample consists of 2 million to 2.5 million clones, approximately 95% of them appearing once. The specimen sequenced was naive CD4+ T cells sorted from blood. Subset noted: CD45RA+ positively selected. The receptors were sampled from a man aged 18-30 years in good health.

The rearrangement joins TRBV7-2 to TRBJ2-5, with D uncertain. The germline V and J ends were trimmed by 2 bases and 2 bases, with 6 bases remaining between them. The germline V gene has CDR1 SGHTA and CDR2 FQGNSA. The CDR3 spans 13 residues. CDR3 protein: CASSLNQQETQYF. The CDR3 nucleotides read TGTGCCAGCAGCTTAAACCAGCAAGAGACCCAGTACTTC.

V and J are TRBV6-6 and TRBJ2-2, with D perhaps given as TRBD1 or TRBD2 (5 bases each). Germline values: CDR1 MNHNY, CDR2 SVGAGI (reference sequence). Between the trimmed V and J ends, which lost 2 bases and 1 base, there was a span of 11 bases. The CDR3 is 16 amino acids. CDR3 sequence: CASSYGTAENTGELFF. CDR3 coding DNA: TGTGCCAGCAGTTACGGGACGGCTGAGAACACCGGGGAGCTGTTTTTT.

The chain uses TRBV10-3 and TRBJ1-3, with 10 bases fitting TRBD1. The CDR3 length is 17 residues. The germline CDR1 and CDR2 sequences are ENHRY and SYGVKD. V was clipped by 8 bases and J by 3 bases; unmatched bases: 13. DNA for the CDR3: TGTGCCATCGGCCTGGGACAGGGGTCAGCGCTTGGAAACACCATATATTTT. This encodes CAIGLGQGSALGNTIYF.

The CDR3 spells CASSLSGQANTEAFF. The CDR3 DNA reads as TGTGCCAGCAGCCTTAGCGGACAGGCCAACACTGAAGCTTTCTTT. The chain carries TRBV11-3 and TRBJ1-1, with 7 bases fitting TRBD1. Trimming took 5 bases from V and 2 from J; bases not matched to a gene: 8. The CDR3 is 15 amino acids. The germline V gene encodes CDR1 SGHNT and CDR2 YENEEA. Full variable domain (rest looked up from reference TRBV11-3 and TRBJ1-1): EAGVVQSPRYKIIEKKQPVAFWCNPISGHNTLYWYLQNLGQGPELLIRYENEEAVDDSQLPKDRFSAERLKGVDSTLKIQPAELGDSAVYLCASSLSGQANTEAFFGQGTRLTVV.

The CDR3 bases are TGCGCCAGCAGTATACAGGGTGGGGGAGCCAAAAACATTCAGTACTTC. Translation gives CASSIQGGGAKNIQYF. The J gene is TRBJ2-4, the V gene TRBV4-3; TRBD1 is a possible D gene (6 bases). The CDR3 consists of 16 residues. Germline values: CDR1 LGHNA, CDR2 YSLEER. The V end was cut by 6 bases, the J end by 0 bases, with 15 bases between.

V is TRBV18 and J is TRBJ2-3; D tentatively fits TRBD1 or TRBD2 (5 bases each). V lost 3 bases, J lost 6 bases, and 10 bases lay in between. The germline CDR1 and CDR2 sequences are KGHSH and LQKENI. This CDR3 is built from 13 residues. The DNA for the CDR3 is TGTGCCAGCTCACCGAGGGACCTCGATACGCAGTATTTT. It encodes CASSPRDLDTQYF.

The genes are TRBV11-2 and TRBJ2-2, with D tentatively TRBD1 (5 bases). With 1 base removed from V and 1 base from J, the gap between germline ends came to 7 bases. The CDR3 spans 15 residues. Germline CDR1 SGHAT, CDR2 FQNNGV. The CDR3 nucleotides read TGTGCCAGCAGCTTAGGACAGCAGAACACCGGGGAGCTGTTTTTT. It is translated as CASSLGQQNTGELFF.

This clone was detected a few times. The V gene is TRBV30, the J gene TRBJ1-1; no definite D call. V was shortened by 2 bases and J by 7 bases, with 8 bases between the two germline ends. Germline CDR1 is GTSNPN and CDR2 is SVGIG (reference sequence). The CDR3 is made up of 11 amino acids. The DNA of the CDR3 is TGTGCCTGGAGTCACGACCTTGAAGCTTTCTTT. It specifies CAWSHDLEAFF.

The V and J genes are TRBV6-5 and TRBJ1-5; D is undetermined. Germline lookup yields CDR1 MNHEY and CDR2 SVGAGI. This CDR3 spans 14 amino acids. Deletions cut 2 bases from V and 5 bases from J, with 10 bases between. CDR3 in DNA: TGTGCCAGCAGTTACAGGGCAGAAGATCAGCCCCAGCATTTT. The encoded protein is CASSYRAEDQPQHF.

The chain couples TRBV7-9 to TRBJ2-3; TRBD2 matches at 7 bases. V trimming: 4 bases; J trimming: 2 bases; junction bases outside the gene matches: 3. The germline CDR1 and CDR2 sequences are SEHNR and FQNEAQ (reference sequence). The CDR3 consists of 14 residues. CDR3 protein: CASSSRGNTDTQYF. For the CDR3, the DNA is TGTGCCAGCAGCTCGCGGGGGAACACAGATACGCAGTATTTT.

The chain combines TRBV27 with TRBJ2-3, with 8 bases aligning to TRBD2. Looked up from germline, CDR1 is MNHEY and CDR2 is SMNVEV (reference sequence). V lost 2 bases to trimming and J lost 1 base; unmatched junction nucleotides: 2. The CDR3 length is 15 residues. The CDR3 reads CASSLGGLGTDTQYF. CDR3 nucleotide sequence: TGTGCCAGCAGTTTAGGGGGACTAGGCACAGATACGCAGTATTTT.

CDR3 sequence reads: CASSSPGRPGAYEQYF. The CDR3 region has the DNA TGTGCCAGCAGTTCCCCTGGTCGCCCAGGGGCCTACGAGCAGTACTTC. The V gene is TRBV27, the J gene TRBJ2-7; possibly TRBD1 for D (6 bases). The germline V gene has CDR1 MNHEY and CDR2 SMNVEV (reference sequence). Deletions cut 4 bases from V and 2 bases from J, with 18 bases between. The CDR3 runs to 16 residues.

The chain has TRBV6-6 and TRBJ2-7; 7 bases align to TRBD1. Germline V CDR1 and CDR2: MNHNY, SVGAGI (reference sequence). The CDR3 spans 16 residues. V shed 2 bases and J 0 bases; nucleotides not matched to a gene: 7. The DNA of the CDR3 is TGTGCCAGCAGTTACCCGACAGGGATGAGCTCCTACGAGCAGTACTTC. Translated: CASSYPTGMSSYEQYF.

The V gene is TRBV5-1, the J gene TRBJ1-2; no clear D gene. The germline V and J ends were trimmed by 4 bases and 2 bases, with 9 bases remaining between them. Germline assignment: CDR1 SGHRS and CDR2 YFSETQ. The CDR3 length is 13 residues. CDR3 sequence (DNA): TGCGCCAGCAGCAAGGACGGAAACTATGGCTACACCTTC. This gives the protein CASSKDGNYGYTF.